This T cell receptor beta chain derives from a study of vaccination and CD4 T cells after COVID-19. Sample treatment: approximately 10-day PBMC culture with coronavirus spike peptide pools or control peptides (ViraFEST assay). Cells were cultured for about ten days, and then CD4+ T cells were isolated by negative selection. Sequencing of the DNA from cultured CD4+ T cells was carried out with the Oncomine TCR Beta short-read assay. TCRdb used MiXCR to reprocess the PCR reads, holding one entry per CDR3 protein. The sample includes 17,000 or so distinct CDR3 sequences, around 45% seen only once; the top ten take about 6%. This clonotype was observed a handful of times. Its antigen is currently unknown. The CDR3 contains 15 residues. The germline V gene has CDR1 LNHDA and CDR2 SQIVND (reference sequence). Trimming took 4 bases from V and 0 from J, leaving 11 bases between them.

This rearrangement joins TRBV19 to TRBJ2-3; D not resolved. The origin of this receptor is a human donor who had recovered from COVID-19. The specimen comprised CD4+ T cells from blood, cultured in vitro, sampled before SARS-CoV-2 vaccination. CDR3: CASSTRLSSTDTQYF. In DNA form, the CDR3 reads TGTGCCAGTAGTACCCGACTGTCTAGCACAGATACGCAGTATTTT. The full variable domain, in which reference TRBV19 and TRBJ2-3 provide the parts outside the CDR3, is DGGITQSPKYLFRKEGQNVTLSCEQNLNHDAMYWYRQDPGQGLRLIYYSQIVNDFQKGDIAEGYSVSREKKESFPLTVTSAQKNPTAFYLCASSTRLSSTDTQYFGPGTRLTVL.